This T cell receptor (beta chain) was profiled in a study of cytomegalovirus exposure and HLA in healthy donors. Overall study: In a later analysis, the 120 or so validation repertoires were reported to have used the same platform as the roughly 610 first-cohort repertoires. Study-wide points: The dataset shows that most TCR sequences were rare, while some public TCRs occurred in many donors.

Profiling relied on immunoSEQ multiplex PCR, and the TCRdb table lists in-frame clones only, not all of them. The sample includes under 200,000 clones, about 95% seen only once; the top ten take under 0.9%. The donors were in the approximately 120-subject validation cohort; that cohort was separate from the 666-subject first cohort. After removal of 6 bases from V and 5 bases from J, the junction contained 11 bases not matched to a gene. The germline V gene encodes CDR1 LNHDA and CDR2 SQIVND (reference sequence). This CDR3 contains 16 residues. A note on this clone: Antigen specificity is unknown.

This rearrangement joins TRBV19 to TRBJ1-4; 8 nucleotides agree with TRBD1. Sequenced: PBMCs. The sequence derives from a woman under 30 in good health and CMV-seronegative. DNA for the CDR3: TGTGCCAGTAGGTCAGGGACAGGTGTGTCGAATGAAAAACTGTTTTTT. Protein sequence: CASRSGTGVSNEKLFF.